Listed below are T cell receptor beta chains from one sample, sequenced in a study of blood T cell repertoires in COVID-19. Profiling relied on immunoSEQ multiplex PCR, and the TCRdb table lists in-frame clones only, not all of them. The table lists approximately 170,000 clones, about four fifths of them singletons. What was sequenced was PBMCs or T cells enriched from blood (not recorded which). The receptors were gathered from a woman aged 50 to 60 in a cohort exposed to, infected with or recovered from COVID-19 (not recorded which). Each CDR3 is given with its conserved first and last residue. Each record gives: J gene, clone size, D gene, V gene, CDR3 protein, CDR3 DNA. The D gene is left open where the match is weak. Clone sizes are given selectively: once, few, many, or a class where the clone is expanded.

>TRBJ2-3|-|TRBD2|TRBV9
CASSVGGGSTDTQYF
TGTGCCAGCAGCGTAGGGGGAGGGTCCACAGATACGCAGTATTTT
>TRBJ1-2|-|-|TRBV5-1
CASSLVQGVGYGYTF
TGCGCCAGCAGCTTGGTACAGGGAGTAGGATATGGCTACACCTTC
>TRBJ2-5|-|-|TRBV12-1
CASSLMAEETQYF
TGTGCCAGCAGCTTAATGGCCGAAGAGACCCAGTACTTC
>TRBJ2-4|-|-|TRBV2
CASSSDSLAKNIQYF
TGTGCCAGCAGTTCAGACAGCCTAGCCAAAAACATTCAGTACTTC
>TRBJ1-3|-|TRBD1|TRBV5-1
CASSPAGQASGNTIYF
TGCGCCAGCAGCCCAGCCGGACAGGCTTCTGGAAACACCATATATTTT
>TRBJ1-2|-|-|TRBV5-5
CASSQGARGETNYGYTF
TGTGCCAGCAGTCAAGGGGCCAGGGGCGAAACTAACTATGGCTACACCTTC
>TRBJ2-1|-|TRBD2|TRBV10-2
CASSPGTSGSNEQFF
TGCGCCAGCAGCCCCGGGACTAGCGGGAGCAATGAGCAGTTCTTC
>TRBJ1-4|few|TRBD1|TRBV5-5
CASSYRGREEKLFF
TGTGCCAGCAGCTACAGGGGGCGCGAAGAAAAACTGTTTTTT
>TRBJ2-1|-|TRBD2|TRBV15
CATSSLLAYSYNEQFF
TGTGCCACCAGCAGCTTACTAGCGTATAGTTACAATGAGCAGTTCTTC
>TRBJ2-7|-|TRBD2|TRBV27
CASSLSRGTYEQYF
TGTGCCAGCAGTTTATCGCGGGGGACCTACGAGCAGTACTTC
>TRBJ2-5|-|TRBD1|TRBV2
CASGVVGTGGETQYF
TGTGCCAGCGGAGTGGTCGGGACAGGGGGCGAGACCCAGTACTTC
>TRBJ1-1|-|-|TRBV14
CASSRSPGLMNTEAFF
TGTGCCAGCAGCCGGAGCCCGGGGTTAATGAACACTGAAGCTTTCTTT
>TRBJ1-2|-|TRBD1|TRBV6-5
CASSYLDRGRAYGYTF
TGTGCCAGCAGTTACCTGGACAGGGGGCGCGCCTATGGCTACACCTTC
>TRBJ1-5|-|TRBD1|TRBV28
CASSPGTVSNQPQHF
TGTGCCAGCAGCCCCGGGACAGTTAGCAATCAGCCCCAGCATTTT
>TRBJ1-6|few|-|TRBV2
CASTGGRGGNSPLHF
TGTGCCAGCACCGGCGGAAGGGGCGGAAATTCACCCCTCCACTTT
>TRBJ2-5|-|TRBD2|TRBV5-8
CASIWGGSETQYF
TGTGCCAGCATATGGGGGGGATCAGAGACCCAGTACTTC
>TRBJ2-3|-|TRBD2|TRBV27
CASSTIIAGGVTDTQYF
TGTGCCAGCAGTACAATTATAGCGGGAGGGGTCACAGATACGCAGTATTTT
>TRBJ1-4|few|TRBD1|TRBV19
CASSLQLGQGKGKLFF
TGTGCCAGTAGCCTACAACTCGGACAGGGGAAAGGAAAACTGTTTTTT
>TRBJ1-1|few|-|TRBV9
CASTRQVGDTEAFF
TGTGCCAGCACCCGCCAAGTAGGGGACACTGAAGCTTTCTTT
>TRBJ1-1|once|TRBD1|TRBV5-1
CASSRGTVNTEAFF
TGCGCCAGCAGCCGCGGGACAGTCAACACTGAAGCTTTCTTT
>TRBJ2-1|-|TRBD1|TRBV5-6
CASSLTPGGLNEQFF
TGTGCCAGCAGCCTGACACCAGGGGGATTAAATGAGCAGTTCTTC
>TRBJ2-5|-|TRBD1|TRBV2
CASSRRGGGGETQYF
TGTGCCAGCAGTCGAAGAGGGGGCGGCGGGGAGACCCAGTACTTC
>TRBJ1-2|-|TRBD1|TRBV7-9
CAVNNRGQGTYGYTF
TGTGCCGTCAACAACCGGGGACAGGGAACCTATGGCTACACCTTC
>TRBJ2-1|-|-|TRBV24-1
CATSDLQTPSAYNEQFF
TGTGCCACCAGTGATTTGCAAACTCCGAGCGCCTACAATGAGCAGTTCTTC
>TRBJ2-1|-|TRBD2|TRBV6-5
CASSSSGGAIDEQFF
TGTGCCAGCAGTTCTAGCGGGGGGGCCATAGATGAGCAGTTCTTC
>TRBJ2-2|-|-|TRBV28
CASRGAGNTGELFF
TGTGCCAGCAGAGGGGCAGGGAACACCGGGGAGCTGTTTTTT
>TRBJ2-1|once|-|TRBV20-1
CSAPLGLQFF
TGCAGTGCCCCCCTTGGGCTACAGTTCTTC
>TRBJ1-1|-|-|TRBV6-2/TRBV6-3
CASSYTETGSEAFF
TGTGCCAGCAGTTATACGGAAACGGGAAGTGAAGCTTTCTTT
>TRBJ2-7|-|TRBD1|TRBV5-8
CASSLSLDRELRDEQYF
TGTGCCAGCAGCTTGTCTCTCGACAGGGAATTACGTGACGAGCAGTACTTC
>TRBJ2-3|-|TRBD1|TRBV28
CASSYGQGSRDTQYF
TGTGCCAGCAGTTACGGACAGGGAAGTAGAGATACGCAGTATTTT
>TRBJ2-7|-|-|TRBV5-5
CASSDQGGGDEQYF
TGTGCCAGCAGCGACCAAGGAGGTGGTGACGAGCAGTACTTC
>TRBJ2-2|-|TRBD1|TRBV7-8
CASSLGVLAGTGVTGELFF
TGTGCCAGCAGCTTAGGTGTCCTCGCCGGGACAGGGGTCACCGGGGAGCTGTTTTTT
>TRBJ2-7|-|TRBD2|TRBV27
CASSPKPPGGSGMHEQYF
TGTGCCAGCAGTCCAAAACCACCCGGGGGTAGCGGGATGCACGAGCAGTACTTC
>TRBJ2-3|-|-|TRBV7-9
CASSLVGALNTQYF
TGTGCCAGCAGCTTAGTAGGGGCGCTAAATACGCAGTATTTT
>TRBJ1-6|once|-|TRBV28
CASSLVQGNSPLHF
TGTGCCAGCAGTTTAGTACAGGGAAATTCACCCCTCCACTTT
>TRBJ2-3|-|-|TRBV7-3
CASSLNRKDTQYF
TGTGCCAGCAGCTTAAACAGGAAAGATACGCAGTATTTT
>TRBJ2-3|-|TRBD2|TRBV7-2
CASSLVGTGGSTDTQYF
TGTGCCAGCAGCCTAGTCGGGACGGGAGGTAGCACAGATACGCAGTATTTT
>TRBJ1-4|once|TRBD1|TRBV7-9
CASSFGDRENEKLFF
TGTGCCAGCAGCTTTGGGGACAGGGAGAATGAAAAACTGTTTTTT
>TRBJ1-5|once|TRBD1|TRBV6-1
CASSVPKGTGLNQPQHF
TGTGCCAGCAGTGTTCCGAAAGGGACAGGGCTTAATCAGCCCCAGCATTTT
>TRBJ2-7|few|TRBD1|TRBV29-1
CSVTAQGEGQYF
TGCAGCGTCACAGCCCAGGGGGAAGGGCAGTACTTC
>TRBJ1-5|-|TRBD1|TRBV6-2/TRBV6-3
CASSYSAWAGGDNQPQHF
TGTGCCAGCAGTTACTCGGCGTGGGCAGGGGGAGACAATCAGCCCCAGCATTTT
>TRBJ2-5|-|-|TRBV24-1
CATSDSNPVTQYF
TGTGCCACCAGTGATTCAAATCCAGTGACCCAGTACTTC
>TRBJ1-1|-|-|TRBV5-1
CASSFSNTEAFF
TGCGCCAGCAGCTTTTCTAACACTGAAGCTTTCTTT
>TRBJ1-3|-|-|TRBV11-2
CASSLDRFSGNTIYF
TGTGCCAGCAGTTTAGACAGGTTCTCCGGAAACACCATATATTTT
>TRBJ2-5|-|TRBD1|TRBV5-1
CASSFQAGTGQETQYF
TGCGCCAGCAGCTTTCAAGCCGGGACAGGGCAAGAGACCCAGTACTTC
>TRBJ2-3|-|TRBD2|TRBV30
CAWSAVPAGVAGITDTQYF
TGTGCCTGGAGTGCGGTACCGGCCGGGGTAGCGGGGATCACAGATACGCAGTATTTT
>TRBJ1-1|-|TRBD1|TRBV5-1
CASSLTGAGHTEAFF
TGCGCCAGCAGCTTGACAGGGGCCGGGCACACTGAAGCTTTCTTT
>TRBJ1-5|-|-|TRBV7-3
CASSLSEDQPQHF
TGTGCCAGCAGCTTAAGTGAGGATCAGCCCCAGCATTTT
>TRBJ2-3|-|TRBD1|TRBV24-1
CATSGPGQGFTDTQYF
TGTGCCACCAGTGGACCGGGACAGGGGTTCACAGATACGCAGTATTTT
>TRBJ1-5|-|-|TRBV2
CASRDGQRAYQPQHF
TGTGCCAGCAGGGACGGACAGCGCGCTTATCAGCCCCAGCATTTT
>TRBJ1-5|-|TRBD1|TRBV3-1/TRBV3-2
CASSHPGGQPQHF
TGTGCCAGCAGCCACCCAGGGGGTCAGCCCCAGCATTTT
>TRBJ1-1|-|-|TRBV6-2/TRBV6-3
CASSLQEYTEAFF
TGTGCCAGCAGTTTACAGGAGTACACTGAAGCTTTCTTT
>TRBJ2-1|few|TRBD2|TRBV4-1
CASSQVGTRAINEQFF
TGCGCCAGCAGCCAGGTCGGGACTAGGGCCATAAATGAGCAGTTCTTC
>TRBJ1-1|-|-|TRBV5-1
CASKGDLNTEAFF
TGCGCCAGCAAAGGGGATCTGAACACTGAAGCTTTCTTT
>TRBJ2-1|-|-|TRBV7-3
CASSLVQNEQFF
TGTGCCAGCAGCTTAGTACAGAATGAGCAGTTCTTC
>TRBJ1-1|few|-|TRBV7-9
CASSLRSGSNTEAFF
TGTGCCAGCAGCTTACGTAGCGGGTCGAACACTGAAGCTTTCTTT
>TRBJ1-1|-|-|TRBV7-9
CASSFSGNPNTEAFF
TGTGCCAGCAGCTTCTCGGGGAACCCTAACACTGAAGCTTTCTTT
>TRBJ2-2|-|-|TRBV7-9
CASSRQGRGTGELFF
TGTGCCAGCAGCCGACAGGGCCGGGGGACCGGGGAGCTGTTTTTT